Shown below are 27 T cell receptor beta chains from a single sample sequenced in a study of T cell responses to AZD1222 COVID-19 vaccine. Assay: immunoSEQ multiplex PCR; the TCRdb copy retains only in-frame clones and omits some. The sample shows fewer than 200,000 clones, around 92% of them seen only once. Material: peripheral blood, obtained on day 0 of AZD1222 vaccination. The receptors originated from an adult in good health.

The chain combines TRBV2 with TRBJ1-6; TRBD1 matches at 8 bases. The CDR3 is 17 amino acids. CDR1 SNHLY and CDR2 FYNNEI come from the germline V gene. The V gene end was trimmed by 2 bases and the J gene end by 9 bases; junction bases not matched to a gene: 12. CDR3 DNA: TGTGCCAGCAGTGAACTCAACGGACAGGGCCCTGGTTCACCCCTCCACTTT. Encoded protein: CASSELNGQGPGSPLHF.

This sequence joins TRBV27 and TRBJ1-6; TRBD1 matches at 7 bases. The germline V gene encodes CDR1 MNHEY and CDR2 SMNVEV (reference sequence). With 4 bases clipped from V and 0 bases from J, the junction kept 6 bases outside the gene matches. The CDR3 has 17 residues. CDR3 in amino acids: CASSSDRASSYNSPLHF. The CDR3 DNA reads TGTGCCAGCAGTTCTGACAGGGCTAGCTCCTATAATTCACCCCTCCACTTT.

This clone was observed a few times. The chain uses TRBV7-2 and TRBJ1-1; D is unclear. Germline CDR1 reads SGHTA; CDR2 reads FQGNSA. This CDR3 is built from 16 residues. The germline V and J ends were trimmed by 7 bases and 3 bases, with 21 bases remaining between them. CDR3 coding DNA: TGTGCCAGCATCGCCCCGTTGACCCCATGGGACACTGAAGCTTTCTTT. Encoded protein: CASIAPLTPWDTEAFF.

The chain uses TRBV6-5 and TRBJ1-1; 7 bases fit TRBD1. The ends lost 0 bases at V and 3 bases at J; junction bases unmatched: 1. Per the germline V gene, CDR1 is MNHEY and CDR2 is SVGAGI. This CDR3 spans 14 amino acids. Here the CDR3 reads CASSYSTGYTEAFF. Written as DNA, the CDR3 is TGTGCCAGCAGTTACTCGACAGGGTACACTGAAGCTTTCTTT.

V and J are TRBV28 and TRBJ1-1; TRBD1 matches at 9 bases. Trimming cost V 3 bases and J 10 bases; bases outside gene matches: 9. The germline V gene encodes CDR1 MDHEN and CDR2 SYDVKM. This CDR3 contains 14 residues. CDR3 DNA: TGTGCCAGCAGTTTTAGGGACAGGGTATCGCCAGCTTTCTTT. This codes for CASSFRDRVSPAFF.

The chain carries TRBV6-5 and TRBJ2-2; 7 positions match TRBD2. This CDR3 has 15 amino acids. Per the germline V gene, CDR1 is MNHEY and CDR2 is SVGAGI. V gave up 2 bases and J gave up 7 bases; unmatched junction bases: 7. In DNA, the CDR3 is TGTGCCAGCAGTTACGGGGAGGGGCACCTCGGGGAGCTGTTTTTT. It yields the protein CASSYGEGHLGELFF.

Here the CDR3 DNA reads TGTGCCAGCCGACTAGGGGTAGGGAACTATGGCTACACCTTC. Residues: CASRLGVGNYGYTF. The chain combines TRBV28 with TRBJ1-2, with D possibly being TRBD1 (5 bases). The CDR3 covers 14 residues. Trimming took 8 bases from V and 2 from J, leaving 15 bases between them. Looked up from germline, CDR1 is MDHEN and CDR2 is SYDVKM.

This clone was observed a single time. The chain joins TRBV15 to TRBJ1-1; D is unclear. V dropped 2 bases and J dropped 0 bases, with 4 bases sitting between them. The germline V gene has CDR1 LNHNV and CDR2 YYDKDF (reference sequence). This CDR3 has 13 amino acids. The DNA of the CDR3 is TGTGCCACCAGCAGAAACCTGAACACTGAAGCTTTCTTT. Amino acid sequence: CATSRNLNTEAFF.

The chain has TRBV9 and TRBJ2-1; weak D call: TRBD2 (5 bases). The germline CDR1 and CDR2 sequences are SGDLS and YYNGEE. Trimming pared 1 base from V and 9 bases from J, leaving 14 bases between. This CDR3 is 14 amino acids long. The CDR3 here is CASSVRGDRGEQFF. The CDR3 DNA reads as TGTGCCAGCAGCGTAAGAGGAGATCGGGGTGAGCAGTTCTTC.

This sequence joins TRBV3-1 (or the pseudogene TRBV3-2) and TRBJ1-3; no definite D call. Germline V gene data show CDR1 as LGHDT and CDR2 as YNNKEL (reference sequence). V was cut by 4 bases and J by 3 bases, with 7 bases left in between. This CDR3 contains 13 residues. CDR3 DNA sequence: TGTGCCAGCAGCCGACCGGATGGAAACACCATATATTTT. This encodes CASSRPDGNTIYF.

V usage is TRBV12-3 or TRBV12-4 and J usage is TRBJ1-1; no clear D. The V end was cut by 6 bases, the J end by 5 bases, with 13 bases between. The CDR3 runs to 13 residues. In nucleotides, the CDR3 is TGTGCCAGCAGCCGCGGTAGAGGGACTGAAGCTTTCTTT. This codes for CASSRGRGTEAFF.

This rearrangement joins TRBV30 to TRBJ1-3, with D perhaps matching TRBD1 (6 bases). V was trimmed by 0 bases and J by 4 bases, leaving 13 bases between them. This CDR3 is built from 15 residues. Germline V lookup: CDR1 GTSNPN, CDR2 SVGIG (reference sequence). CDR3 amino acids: CAWSVGQLTGNTIYF. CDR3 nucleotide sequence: TGTGCCTGGAGTGTCGGACAGTTAACCGGAAACACCATATATTTT. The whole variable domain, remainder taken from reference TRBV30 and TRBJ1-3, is SQTIHQWPATLVQPVGSPLSLECTVEGTSNPNLYWYRQAAGRGLQLLFYSVGIGQISSEVPQNLSASRPQDRQFILSSKKLLLSDSGFYLCAWSVGQLTGNTIYFGEGSWLTVV.

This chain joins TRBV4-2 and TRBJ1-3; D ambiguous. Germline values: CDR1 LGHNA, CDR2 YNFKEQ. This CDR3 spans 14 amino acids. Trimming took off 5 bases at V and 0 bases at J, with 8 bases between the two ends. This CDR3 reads CASSSVGSGNTIYF. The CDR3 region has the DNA TGTGCCAGCAGCTCCGTCGGCTCTGGAAACACCATATATTTT.

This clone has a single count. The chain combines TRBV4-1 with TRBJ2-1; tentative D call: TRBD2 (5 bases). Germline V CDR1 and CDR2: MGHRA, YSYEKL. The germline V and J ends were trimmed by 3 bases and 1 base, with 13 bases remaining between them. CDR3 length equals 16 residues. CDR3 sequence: CASSHPERRSYNEQFF. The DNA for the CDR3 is TGCGCCAGCAGCCACCCCGAGCGGAGGTCCTACAATGAGCAGTTCTTC.

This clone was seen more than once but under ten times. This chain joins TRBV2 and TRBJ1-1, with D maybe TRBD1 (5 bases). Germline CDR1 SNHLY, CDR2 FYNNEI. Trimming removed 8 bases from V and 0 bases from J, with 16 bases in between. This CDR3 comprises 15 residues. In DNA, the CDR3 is TGTGCCAGCCATAAGCAGGGCCTACTGAACACTGAAGCTTTCTTT. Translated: CASHKQGLLNTEAFF.

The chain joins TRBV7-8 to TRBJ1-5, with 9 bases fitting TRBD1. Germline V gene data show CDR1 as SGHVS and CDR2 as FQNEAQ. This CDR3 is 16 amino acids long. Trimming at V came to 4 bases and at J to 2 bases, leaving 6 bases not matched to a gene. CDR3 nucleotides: TGTGCCAGCAGCTCCAACAGGGGGCACGGCAATCAGCCCCAGCATTTT. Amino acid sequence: CASSSNRGHGNQPQHF.

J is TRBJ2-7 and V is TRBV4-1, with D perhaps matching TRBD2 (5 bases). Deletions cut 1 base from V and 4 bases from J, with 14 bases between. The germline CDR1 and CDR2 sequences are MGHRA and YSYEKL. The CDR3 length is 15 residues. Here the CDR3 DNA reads TGCGCCAGCAGCCAAGTCGGCACCCGGGGTTACGAGCAGTACTTC. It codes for CASSQVGTRGYEQYF.

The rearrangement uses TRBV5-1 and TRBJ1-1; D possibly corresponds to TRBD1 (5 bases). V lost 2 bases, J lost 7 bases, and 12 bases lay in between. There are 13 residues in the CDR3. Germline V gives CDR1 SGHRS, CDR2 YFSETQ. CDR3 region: CASSLDDSIEAFF. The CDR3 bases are TGCGCCAGCAGCTTAGACGACAGCATTGAAGCTTTCTTT.

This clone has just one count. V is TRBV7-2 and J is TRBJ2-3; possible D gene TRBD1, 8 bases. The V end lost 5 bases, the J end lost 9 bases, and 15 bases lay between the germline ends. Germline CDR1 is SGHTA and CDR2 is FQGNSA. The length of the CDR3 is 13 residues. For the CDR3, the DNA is TGTGCCAGCAGCAACAGGGGGAGGGAGACGCAGTATTTT. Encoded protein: CASSNRGRETQYF.

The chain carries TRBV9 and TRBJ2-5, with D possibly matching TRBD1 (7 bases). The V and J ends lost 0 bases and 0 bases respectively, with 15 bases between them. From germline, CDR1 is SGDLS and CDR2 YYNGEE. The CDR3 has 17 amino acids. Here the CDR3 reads CASSVAGGTANQETQYF. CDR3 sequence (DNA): TGTGCCAGCAGCGTAGCTGGGGGGACAGCAAACCAAGAGACCCAGTACTTC.

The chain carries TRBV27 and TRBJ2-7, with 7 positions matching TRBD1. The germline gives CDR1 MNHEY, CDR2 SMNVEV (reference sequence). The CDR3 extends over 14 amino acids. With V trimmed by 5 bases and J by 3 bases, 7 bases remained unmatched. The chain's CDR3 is CASSPNRGVYEQYF. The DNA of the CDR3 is TGTGCCAGCAGTCCGAACAGGGGTGTCTACGAGCAGTACTTC.

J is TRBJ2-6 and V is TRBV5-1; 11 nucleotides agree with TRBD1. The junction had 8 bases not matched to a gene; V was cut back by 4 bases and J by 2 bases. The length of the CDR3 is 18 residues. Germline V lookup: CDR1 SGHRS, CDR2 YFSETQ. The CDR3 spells CASSRLPDRGPGANVLTF. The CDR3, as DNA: TGCGCCAGCAGCCGGCTACCGGACAGGGGGCCTGGGGCCAACGTCCTGACTTTC.

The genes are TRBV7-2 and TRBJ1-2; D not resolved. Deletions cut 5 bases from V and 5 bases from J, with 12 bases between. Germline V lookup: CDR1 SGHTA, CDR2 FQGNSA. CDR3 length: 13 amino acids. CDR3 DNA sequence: TGTGCCAGCAGCCGAATGCGAACTTATGGCTACACCTTC. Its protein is CASSRMRTYGYTF.

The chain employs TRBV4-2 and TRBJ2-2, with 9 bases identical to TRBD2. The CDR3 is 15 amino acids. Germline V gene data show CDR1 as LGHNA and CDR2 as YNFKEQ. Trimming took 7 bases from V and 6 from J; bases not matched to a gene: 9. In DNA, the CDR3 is TGTGCCAGCAAGGCGAGGCGCGGGGGGGCCGGGGAGCTGTTTTTT. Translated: CASKARRGGAGELFF.

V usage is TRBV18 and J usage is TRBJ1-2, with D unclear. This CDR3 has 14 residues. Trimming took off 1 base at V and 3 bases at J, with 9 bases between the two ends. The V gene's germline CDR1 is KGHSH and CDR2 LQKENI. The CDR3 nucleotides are TGTGCCAGCTCACCACTCACCGGAGACTATGGCTACACCTTC. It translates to CASSPLTGDYGYTF.

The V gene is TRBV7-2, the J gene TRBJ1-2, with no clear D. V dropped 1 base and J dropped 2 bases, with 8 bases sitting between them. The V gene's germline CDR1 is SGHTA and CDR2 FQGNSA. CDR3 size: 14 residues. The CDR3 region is CASSLVEGNYGYTF. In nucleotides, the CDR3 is TGTGCCAGCAGCTTAGTTGAGGGAAACTATGGCTACACCTTC.

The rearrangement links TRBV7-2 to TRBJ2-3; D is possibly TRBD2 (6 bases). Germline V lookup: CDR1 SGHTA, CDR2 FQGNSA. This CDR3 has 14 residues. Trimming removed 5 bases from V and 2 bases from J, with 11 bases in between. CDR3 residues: CASSPWGVTDTQYF. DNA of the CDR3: TGTGCCAGCAGCCCCTGGGGGGTCACAGATACGCAGTATTTT. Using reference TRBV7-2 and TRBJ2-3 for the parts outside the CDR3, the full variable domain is GAGVSQSPSNKVTEKGKDVELRCDPISGHTALYWYRQSLGQGLEFLIYFQGNSAPDKSGLPSDRFSAERTGGSVSTLTIQRTQQEDSAVYLCASSPWGVTDTQYFGPGTRLTVL.